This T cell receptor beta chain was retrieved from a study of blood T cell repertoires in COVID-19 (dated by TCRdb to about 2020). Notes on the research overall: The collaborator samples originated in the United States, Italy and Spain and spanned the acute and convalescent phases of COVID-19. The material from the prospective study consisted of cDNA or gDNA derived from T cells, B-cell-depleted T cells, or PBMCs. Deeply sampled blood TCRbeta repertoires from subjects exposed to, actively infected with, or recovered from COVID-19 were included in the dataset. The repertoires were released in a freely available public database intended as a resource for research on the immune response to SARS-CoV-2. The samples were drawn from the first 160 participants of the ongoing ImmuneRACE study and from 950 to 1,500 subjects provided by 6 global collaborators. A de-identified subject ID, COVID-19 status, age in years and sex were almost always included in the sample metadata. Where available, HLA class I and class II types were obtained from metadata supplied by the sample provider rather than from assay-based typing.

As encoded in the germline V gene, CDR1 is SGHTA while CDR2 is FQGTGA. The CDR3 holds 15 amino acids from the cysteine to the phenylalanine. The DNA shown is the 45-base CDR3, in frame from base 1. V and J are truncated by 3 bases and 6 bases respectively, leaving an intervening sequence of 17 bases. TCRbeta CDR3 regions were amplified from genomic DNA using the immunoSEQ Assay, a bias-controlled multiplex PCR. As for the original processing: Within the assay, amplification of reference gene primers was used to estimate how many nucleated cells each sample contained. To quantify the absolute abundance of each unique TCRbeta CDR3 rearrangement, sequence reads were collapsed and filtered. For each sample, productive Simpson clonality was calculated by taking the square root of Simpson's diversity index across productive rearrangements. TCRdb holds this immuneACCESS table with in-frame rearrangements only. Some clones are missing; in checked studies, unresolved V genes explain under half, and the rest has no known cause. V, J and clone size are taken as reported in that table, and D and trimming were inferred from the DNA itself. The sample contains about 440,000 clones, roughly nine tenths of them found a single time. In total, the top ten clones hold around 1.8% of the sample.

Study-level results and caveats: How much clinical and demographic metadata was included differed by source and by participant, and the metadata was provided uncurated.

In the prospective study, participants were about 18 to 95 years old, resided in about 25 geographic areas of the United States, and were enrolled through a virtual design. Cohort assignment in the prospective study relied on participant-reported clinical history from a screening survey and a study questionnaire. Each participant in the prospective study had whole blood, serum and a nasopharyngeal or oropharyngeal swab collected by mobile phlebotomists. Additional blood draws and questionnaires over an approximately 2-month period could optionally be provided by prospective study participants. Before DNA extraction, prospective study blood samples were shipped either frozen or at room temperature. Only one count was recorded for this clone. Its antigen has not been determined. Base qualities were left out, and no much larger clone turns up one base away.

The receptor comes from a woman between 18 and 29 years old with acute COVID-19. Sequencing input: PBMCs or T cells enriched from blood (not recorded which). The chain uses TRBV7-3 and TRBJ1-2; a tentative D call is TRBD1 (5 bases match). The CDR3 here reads CASSFLAGWSHGYTF. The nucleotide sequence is TGTGCCAGCAGCTTCCTGGCAGGGTGGAGCCATGGCTACACCTTC. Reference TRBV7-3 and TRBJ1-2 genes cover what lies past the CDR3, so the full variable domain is GAGVSQTPSNKVTEKGKYVELRCDPISGHTALYWYRQSLGQGPEFLIYFQGTGAADDSGLPNDRFFAVRPEGSVSTLKIQRTERGDSAVYLCASSFLAGWSHGYTFGSGTRLTVV.